The T cell receptor (beta chain) under discussion was sequenced for a study of blood T cell repertoires in COVID-19. In the study overall: Samples taken during acute and convalescent COVID-19 were collected in the United States, Italy and Spain. The analysed material was cDNA or gDNA that came from T cells, B-cell-depleted T cells, or PBMCs.

In the original processing: How many nucleated cells were present was estimated from reference gene primer amplification. Produced via immunoSEQ multiplex PCR; TCRdb's table is partial and in-frame only. V and J calls and clone size follow that table, whereas D and trimming were derived from the DNA. The sample includes about 480,000 clones, roughly nine tenths of them seen just once. This CDR3 is built from 14 residues. Trimming took 1 base from V and 4 from J, leaving 11 bases between them. The germline CDR1 and CDR2 sequences are GTSNPN and SVGIG (reference sequence). Participant ages covered roughly 18 to 89 years across 24 US areas.

The receptor's source is an older woman who had recovered from COVID-19. Material: PBMCs or T cells enriched from blood (not recorded which). The chain recombines TRBV30 with TRBJ1-5, with D unclear. The CDR3 DNA reads as TGTGCCTGGAGTGCACTGGGCCCGAATCAGCCCCAGCATTTT. It encodes CAWSALGPNQPQHF.